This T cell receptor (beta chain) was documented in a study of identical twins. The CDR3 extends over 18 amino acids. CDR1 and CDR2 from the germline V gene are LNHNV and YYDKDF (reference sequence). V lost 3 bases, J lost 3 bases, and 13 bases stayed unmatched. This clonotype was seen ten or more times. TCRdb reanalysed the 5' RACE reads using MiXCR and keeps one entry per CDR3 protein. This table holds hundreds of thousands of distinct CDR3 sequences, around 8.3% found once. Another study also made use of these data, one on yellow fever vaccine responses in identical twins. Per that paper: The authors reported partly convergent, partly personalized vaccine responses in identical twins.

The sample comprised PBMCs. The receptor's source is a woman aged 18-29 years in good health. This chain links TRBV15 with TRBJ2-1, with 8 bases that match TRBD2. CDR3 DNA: TGTGCCACCAGCAGCCGAGAATCGGGGCGGGAGGTCTACAATGAGCAGTTCTTC. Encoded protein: CATSSRESGREVYNEQFF.